Presented here are 6 T cell receptor beta chains from one specimen sequenced in a study of patients and donors after allogeneic stem cell transplantation. MiXCR was run by TCRdb on the RT-PCR reads, yielding one entry per CDR3 protein. The sample shows around 6,700 distinct CDR3 sequences, approximately 12% of them seen only once. Sequenced input: blood, either unsorted or a sorted T cell fraction (not recorded which). The receptors stem from a human donor who was either an allogeneic HSCT recipient or a stem cell or donor lymphocyte infusion donor (not recorded which). It is not recorded whose cells these are; they may come from a transplant donor.

The chain is built from TRBV7-9 and TRBJ2-7; perhaps TRBD2 as D (6 bases). V shed 0 bases and J shed 0 bases, with 15 bases lying between them. The CDR3 runs to 17 residues. Per the germline V gene, CDR1 is SEHNR and CDR2 is FQNEAQ (reference sequence). In DNA, the CDR3 is TGTGCCAGCAGCTTAGCGCTCGGGACTTCCTCCTCCTACGAGCAGTACGTC. It is translated as CASSLALGTSSSYEQYV.

By frequency in the sample, this clonotype is medium-sized (0.01 to 0.1%). The J gene is TRBJ1-5, the V gene TRBV27; D remains unclear. Germline loops: CDR1 MNHEY, CDR2 SMNVEV (reference sequence). V was shortened by 2 bases and J by 1 base, with 9 bases between the two germline ends. This CDR3 spans 15 amino acids. The CDR3 spells CASSLGPASNQPQHF. CDR3 bases: TGTGCCAGCAGTTTAGGACCGGCCAGCAATCAGCCCCAGCATTTT.

The table lists this clonotype with a few counts. J is TRBJ1-5 and V is TRBV4-1; 7 bases map to TRBD1. With V trimmed by 0 bases and J by 15 bases, 11 bases remained unmatched. The germline V gene encodes CDR1 MGHRA and CDR2 YSYEKL. The CDR3 runs to 14 residues. CDR3 in DNA: TGCGCCAGCAGCCAAGATCTTAGAGGGGGCAGGAGGCATTTT. Translating gives CASSQDLRGGRRHF.

The chain joins TRBV6-2 or TRBV6-3 to TRBJ2-3; 10 nucleotides match TRBD1. CDR1 and CDR2 (germline): MNHEY, SVGEGT. CDR3 size: 14 residues. The V gene end was trimmed by 5 bases and the J gene end by 8 bases; junction bases not matched to a gene: 7. CDR3 DNA: TGTGCCAGCAGTCGACAGGGGGCACTCGGTACGCAGTATTTT. Translation: CASSRQGALGTQYF.

This clonotype has ten or more counts. This chain uses TRBV30 with TRBJ1-3; the D gene is possibly TRBD1 (5 bases). The CDR3 has 13 amino acids. The V and J ends lost 4 bases and 3 bases respectively, with 10 bases between them. From germline, CDR1 is GTSNPN and CDR2 SVGIG (reference sequence). The CDR3 reads CAWTGQGGNTIYF. The CDR3 DNA follows: TGTGCCTGGACAGGGCAAGGTGGAAACACCATATATTTT.

The rearrangement links TRBV5-5 to TRBJ1-5; no clear D gene. V was shortened by 2 bases and J by 1 base, with 10 bases between the two germline ends. Germline loops: CDR1 SGHKS, CDR2 YYEKEE (reference sequence). The CDR3 is 15 amino acids. The CDR3, as DNA: TGTGCCAGCAGCTTCCAGCCCCAGAGCAATCAGCCCCAGCATTTT. Amino acid sequence: CASSFQPQSNQPQHF.